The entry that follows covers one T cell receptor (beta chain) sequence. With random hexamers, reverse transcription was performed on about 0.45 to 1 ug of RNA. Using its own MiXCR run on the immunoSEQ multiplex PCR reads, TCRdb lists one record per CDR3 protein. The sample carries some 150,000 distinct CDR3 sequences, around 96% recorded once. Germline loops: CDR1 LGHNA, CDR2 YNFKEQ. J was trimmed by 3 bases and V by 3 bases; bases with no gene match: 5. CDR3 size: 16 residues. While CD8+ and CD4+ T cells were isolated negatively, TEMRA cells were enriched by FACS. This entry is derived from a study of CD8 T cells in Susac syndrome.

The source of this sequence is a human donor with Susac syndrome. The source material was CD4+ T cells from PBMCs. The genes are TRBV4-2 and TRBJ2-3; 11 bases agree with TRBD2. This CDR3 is CASSQAGTSGTDTQYF. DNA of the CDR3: TGTGCCAGCAGCCAGGCCGGGACTAGCGGTACAGATACGCAGTATTTT.